This T cell receptor beta chain was recovered during a study of blood T cell repertoires in COVID-19. Study as a whole: There were acute and convalescent COVID-19 samples, and they came from the United States, Italy and Spain. The analysed material was cDNA or gDNA that came from T cells, B-cell-depleted T cells, or PBMCs.

Germline V CDR1 and CDR2: SGHTA, FQGNSA. The V end lost 11 bases, the J end lost 0 bases, and 14 bases lay between the germline ends. The CDR3 is 14 residues long. The data were produced by immunoSEQ multiplex PCR, yet TCRdb's version contains in-frame clones alone and is incomplete. The sample lists under 130,000 clones, around 90% seen once, with 17% in the top ten. Sequenced material: peripheral blood. This sequence originates from an elderly woman in a cohort sampled during active COVID-19. The V and J genes are TRBV7-2 and TRBJ1-5; D might be TRBD1 (5 bases). CDR3 protein: CAVGSGVSNQPQHF. CDR3 nucleotide sequence: TGTGCCGTCGGGTCGGGGGTTAGCAATCAGCCCCAGCATTTT.